The clone carrying this T cell receptor (beta chain) was picked up many times. The source of the sample is a study of glioma-infiltrating T cells. Using RNA template, CDR3s of TCR alpha and beta were amplified with iRepertoire arm-PCR. TCRdb reprocessed the multiplex PCR reads via MiXCR and lists one record per CDR3 protein. The table records approximately 100,000 distinct CDR3 sequences, less than 30% of them present only once. The sample consisted of glioma tissue, nonneoplastic brain tissue, or PBMCs (not recorded which). The source of this sequence is a human donor with low-grade glioma or glioblastoma, undergoing nonglioma brain surgery, or in good health (not recorded which).

CDR3: CASMEPSTDTQYF. Written as DNA, the CDR3 is TGCGCCAGCATGGAACCTAGCACAGATACGCAGTATTTT. The V gene is TRBV5-1, the J gene TRBJ2-3, with D hard to call. This CDR3 has 13 residues. Germline V lookup: CDR1 SGHRS, CDR2 YFSETQ. V lost 6 bases, J lost 0 bases, and 8 bases lay in between.